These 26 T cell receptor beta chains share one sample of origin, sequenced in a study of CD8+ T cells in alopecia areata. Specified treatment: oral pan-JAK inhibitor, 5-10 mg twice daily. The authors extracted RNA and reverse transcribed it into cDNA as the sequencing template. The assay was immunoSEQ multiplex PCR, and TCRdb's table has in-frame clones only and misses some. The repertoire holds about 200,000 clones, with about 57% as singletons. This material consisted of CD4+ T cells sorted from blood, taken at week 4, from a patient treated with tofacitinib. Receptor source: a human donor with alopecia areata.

The CDR3 loop is CAWSVQATYEQYF. The CDR3 DNA reads TGTGCCTGGAGTGTACAGGCTACCTACGAGCAGTACTTC. The genes are TRBV30 and TRBJ2-7; a weak D match, TRBD1 (5 bases). V gave up 0 bases and J gave up 2 bases, with 8 bases separating them. Germline V gene sequence: CDR1 GTSNPN, CDR2 SVGIG (reference sequence). The CDR3 consists of 13 residues.

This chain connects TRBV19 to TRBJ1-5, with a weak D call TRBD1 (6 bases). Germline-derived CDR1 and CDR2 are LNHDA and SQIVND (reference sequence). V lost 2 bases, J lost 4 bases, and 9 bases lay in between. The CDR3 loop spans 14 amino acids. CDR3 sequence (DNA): TGTGCCAGTAGTATAACAGGGAAAAATCAGCCCCAGCATTTT. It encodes CASSITGKNQPQHF.

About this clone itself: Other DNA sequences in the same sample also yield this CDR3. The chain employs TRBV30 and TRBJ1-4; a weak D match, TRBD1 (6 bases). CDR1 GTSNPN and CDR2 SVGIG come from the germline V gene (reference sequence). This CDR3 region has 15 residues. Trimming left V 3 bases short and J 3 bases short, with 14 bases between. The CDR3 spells CAWSARGGSNEKLFF. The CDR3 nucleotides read TGTGCCTGGAGCGCAAGGGGGGGTTCTAATGAAAAACTGTTTTTT. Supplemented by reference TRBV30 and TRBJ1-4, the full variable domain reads SQTIHQWPATLVQPVGSPLSLECTVEGTSNPNLYWYRQAAGRGLQLLFYSVGIGQISSEVPQNLSASRPQDRQFILSSKKLLLSDSGFYLCAWSARGGSNEKLFFGSGTQLSVL.

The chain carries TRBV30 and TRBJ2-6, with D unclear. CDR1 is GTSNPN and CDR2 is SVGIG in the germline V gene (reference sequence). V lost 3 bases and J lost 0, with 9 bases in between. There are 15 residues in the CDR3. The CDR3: CAWSIQSSGANVLTF. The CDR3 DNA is TGTGCCTGGAGCATACAGAGCTCTGGGGCCAACGTCCTGACTTTC.

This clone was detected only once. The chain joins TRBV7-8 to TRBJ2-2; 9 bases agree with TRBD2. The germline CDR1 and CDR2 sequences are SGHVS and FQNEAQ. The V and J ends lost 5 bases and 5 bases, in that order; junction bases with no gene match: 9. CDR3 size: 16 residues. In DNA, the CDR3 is TGTGCCAGCAGCCCCCGGAGCGGGGGGCCGACCGGGGAGCTGTTTTTT. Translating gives CASSPRSGGPTGELFF. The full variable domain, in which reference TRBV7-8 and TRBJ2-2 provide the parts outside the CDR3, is GAGVSQSPRYKVAKRGQDVALRCDPISGHVSLFWYQQALGQGPEFLTYFQNEAQLDKSGLPSDRFFAERPEGSVSTLKIQRTQQEDSAVYLCASSPRSGGPTGELFFGEGSRLTVL.

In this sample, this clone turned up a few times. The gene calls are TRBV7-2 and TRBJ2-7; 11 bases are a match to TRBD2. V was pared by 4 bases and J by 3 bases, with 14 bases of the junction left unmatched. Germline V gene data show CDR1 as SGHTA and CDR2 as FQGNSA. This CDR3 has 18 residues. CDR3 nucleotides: TGTGCCAGCAGCTCCCGCCCGAATAGCGGGGGGGCCTTCTACGAGCAGTACTTC. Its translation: CASSSRPNSGGAFYEQYF. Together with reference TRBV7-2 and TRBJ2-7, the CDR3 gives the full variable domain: GAGVSQSPSNKVTEKGKDVELRCDPISGHTALYWYRQSLGQGLEFLIYFQGNSAPDKSGLPSDRFSAERTGGSVSTLTIQRTQQEDSAVYLCASSSRPNSGGAFYEQYFGPGTRLTVT.

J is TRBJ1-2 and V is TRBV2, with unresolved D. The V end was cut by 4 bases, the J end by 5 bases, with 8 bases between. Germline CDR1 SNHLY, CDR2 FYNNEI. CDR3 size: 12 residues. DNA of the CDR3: TGTGCCAGCAGTGCGGGTCCTTATGGCTACACCTTC. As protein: CASSAGPYGYTF.

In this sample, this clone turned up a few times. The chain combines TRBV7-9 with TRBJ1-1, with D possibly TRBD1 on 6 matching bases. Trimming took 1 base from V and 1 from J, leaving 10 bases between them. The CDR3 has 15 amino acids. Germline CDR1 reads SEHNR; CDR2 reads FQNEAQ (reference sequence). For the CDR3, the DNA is TGTGCCAGCAGCTTAGAAGGGGGGGCGAACACTGAAGCTTTCTTT. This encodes CASSLEGGANTEAFF.

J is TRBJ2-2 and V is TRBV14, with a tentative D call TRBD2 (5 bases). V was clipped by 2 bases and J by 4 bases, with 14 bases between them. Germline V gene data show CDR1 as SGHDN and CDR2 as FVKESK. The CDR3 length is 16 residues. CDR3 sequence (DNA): TGTGCCAGCAGCCAACGCACGGGAAGAGTCACCGGGGAGCTGTTTTTT. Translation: CASSQRTGRVTGELFF.

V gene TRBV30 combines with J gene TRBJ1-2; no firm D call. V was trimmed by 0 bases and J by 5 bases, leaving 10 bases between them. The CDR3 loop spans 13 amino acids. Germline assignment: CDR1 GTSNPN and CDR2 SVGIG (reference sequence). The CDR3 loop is CAWSVRGSYGYTF. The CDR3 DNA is TGTGCCTGGAGTGTACGTGGGTCTTATGGCTACACCTTC. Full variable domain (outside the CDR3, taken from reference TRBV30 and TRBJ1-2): SQTIHQWPATLVQPVGSPLSLECTVEGTSNPNLYWYRQAAGRGLQLLFYSVGIGQISSEVPQNLSASRPQDRQFILSSKKLLLSDSGFYLCAWSVRGSYGYTFGSGTRLTVV.

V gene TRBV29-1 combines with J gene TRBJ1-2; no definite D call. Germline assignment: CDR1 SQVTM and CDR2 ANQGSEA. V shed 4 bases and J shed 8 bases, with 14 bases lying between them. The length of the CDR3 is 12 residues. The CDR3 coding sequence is TGCAGCGTTGCGGACCAAGGGCACGGCTACACCTTC. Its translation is CSVADQGHGYTF.

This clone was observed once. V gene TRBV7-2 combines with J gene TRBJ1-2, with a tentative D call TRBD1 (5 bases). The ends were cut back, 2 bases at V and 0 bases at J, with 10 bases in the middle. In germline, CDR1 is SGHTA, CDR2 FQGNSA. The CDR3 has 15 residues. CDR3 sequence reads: CASSLQGRTNYGYTF. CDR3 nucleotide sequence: TGTGCCAGCAGCTTACAGGGTCGAACTAACTATGGCTACACCTTC. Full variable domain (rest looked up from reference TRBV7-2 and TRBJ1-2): GAGVSQSPSNKVTEKGKDVELRCDPISGHTALYWYRQSLGQGLEFLIYFQGNSAPDKSGLPSDRFSAERTGGSVSTLTIQRTQQEDSAVYLCASSLQGRTNYGYTFGSGTRLTVV.

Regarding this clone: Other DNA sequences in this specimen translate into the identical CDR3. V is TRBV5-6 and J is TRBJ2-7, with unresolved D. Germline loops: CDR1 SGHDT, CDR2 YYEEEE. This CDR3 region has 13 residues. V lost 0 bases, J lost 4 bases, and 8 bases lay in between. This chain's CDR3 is CASSLVADYEQYF. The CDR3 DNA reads TGTGCCAGCAGCTTGGTGGCGGATTACGAGCAGTACTTC. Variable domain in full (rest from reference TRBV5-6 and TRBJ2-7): DAGVTQSPTHLIKTRGQQVTLRCSPKSGHDTVSWYQQALGQGPQFIFQYYEEEERQRGNFPDRFSGHQFPNYSSELNVNALLLGDSALYLCASSLVADYEQYFGPGTRLTVT.

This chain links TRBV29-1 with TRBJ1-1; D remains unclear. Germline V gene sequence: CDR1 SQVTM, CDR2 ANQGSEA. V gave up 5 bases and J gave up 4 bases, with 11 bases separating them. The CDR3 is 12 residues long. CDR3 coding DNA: TGCAGCGTTAAAATTGGGGTCACTGAAGCTTTCTTT. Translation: CSVKIGVTEAFF.

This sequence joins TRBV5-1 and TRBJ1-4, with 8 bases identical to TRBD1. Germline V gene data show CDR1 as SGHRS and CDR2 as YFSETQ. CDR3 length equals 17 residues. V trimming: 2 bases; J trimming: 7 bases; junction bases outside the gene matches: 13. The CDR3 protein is CASSLDLRTGTVEKLFF. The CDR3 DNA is TGCGCCAGCAGCTTAGACTTAAGGACAGGGACCGTTGAAAAACTGTTTTTT. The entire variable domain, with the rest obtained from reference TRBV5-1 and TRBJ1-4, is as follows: KAGVTQTPRYLIKTRGQQVTLSCSPISGHRSVSWYQQTPGQGLQFLFEYFSETQRNKGNFPGRFSGRQFSNSRSEMNVSTLELGDSALYLCASSLDLRTGTVEKLFFGSGTQLSVL.

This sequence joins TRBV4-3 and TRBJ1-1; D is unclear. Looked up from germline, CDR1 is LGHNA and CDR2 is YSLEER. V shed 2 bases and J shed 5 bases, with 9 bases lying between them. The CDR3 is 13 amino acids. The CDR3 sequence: CASSQITETEAFF. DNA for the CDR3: TGCGCCAGCAGCCAAATCACAGAGACTGAAGCTTTCTTT.

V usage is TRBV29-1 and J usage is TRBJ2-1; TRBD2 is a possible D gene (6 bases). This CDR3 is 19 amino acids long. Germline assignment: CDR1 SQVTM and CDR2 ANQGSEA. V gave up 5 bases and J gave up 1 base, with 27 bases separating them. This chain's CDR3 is CSVTLWRDSTEDSYNEQFF. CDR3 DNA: TGCAGCGTTACACTATGGAGGGACTCGACCGAAGATTCCTACAATGAGCAGTTCTTC.

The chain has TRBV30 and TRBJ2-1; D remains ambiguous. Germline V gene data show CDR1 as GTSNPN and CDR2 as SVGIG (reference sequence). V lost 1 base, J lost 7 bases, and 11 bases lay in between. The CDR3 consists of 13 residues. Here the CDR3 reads CAWSGTLINEQFF. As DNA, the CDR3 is TGTGCCTGGAGTGGGACGTTGATTAATGAGCAGTTCTTC.

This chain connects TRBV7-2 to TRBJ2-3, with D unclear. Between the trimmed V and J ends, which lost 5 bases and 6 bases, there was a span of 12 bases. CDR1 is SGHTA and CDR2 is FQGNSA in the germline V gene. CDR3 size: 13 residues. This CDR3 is CASSQYPPDTQYF. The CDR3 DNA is TGTGCCAGCAGCCAATATCCCCCGGATACGCAGTATTTT.

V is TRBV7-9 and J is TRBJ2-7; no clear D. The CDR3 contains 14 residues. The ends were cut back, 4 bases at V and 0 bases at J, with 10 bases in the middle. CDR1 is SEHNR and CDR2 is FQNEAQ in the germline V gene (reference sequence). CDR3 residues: CASSSGPSSYEQYF. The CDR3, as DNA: TGTGCCAGCAGCTCAGGACCCAGCTCCTACGAGCAGTACTTC.

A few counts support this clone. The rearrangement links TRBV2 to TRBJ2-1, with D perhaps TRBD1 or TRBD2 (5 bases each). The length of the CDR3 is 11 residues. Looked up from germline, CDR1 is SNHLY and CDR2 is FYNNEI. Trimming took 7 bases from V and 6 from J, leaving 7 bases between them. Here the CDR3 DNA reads TGTGCCAGCAATGGGGGCAATGAGCAGTTCTTC. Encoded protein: CASNGGNEQFF.

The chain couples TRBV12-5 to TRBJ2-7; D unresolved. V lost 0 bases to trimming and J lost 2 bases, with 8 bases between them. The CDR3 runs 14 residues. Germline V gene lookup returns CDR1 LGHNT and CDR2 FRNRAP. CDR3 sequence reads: CASGLVDGAYEQYF. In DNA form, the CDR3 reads TGTGCTAGTGGTTTGGTAGACGGTGCCTACGAGCAGTACTTC.

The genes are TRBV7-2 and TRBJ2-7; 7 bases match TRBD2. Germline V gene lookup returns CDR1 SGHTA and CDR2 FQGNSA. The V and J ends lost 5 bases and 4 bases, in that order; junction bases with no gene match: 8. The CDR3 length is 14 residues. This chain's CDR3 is CASSTGGGGYEQYF. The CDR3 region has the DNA TGTGCCAGCAGCACTGGCGGCGGGGGTTACGAGCAGTACTTC.

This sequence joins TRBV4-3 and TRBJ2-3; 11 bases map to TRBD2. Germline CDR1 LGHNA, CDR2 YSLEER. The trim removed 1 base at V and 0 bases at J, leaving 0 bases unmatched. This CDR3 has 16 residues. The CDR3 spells CASSQGLAGSTDTQYF. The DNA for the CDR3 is TGCGCCAGCAGCCAAGGACTAGCGGGGAGCACAGATACGCAGTATTTT.

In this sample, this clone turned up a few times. Written as DNA, the CDR3 is TGTCCCCAAAAGGGCTACACCTTC. Amino acids: CPQKGYTF. J is TRBJ1-2 and V is TRBV3-2. TRBV3-2 counts as a pseudogene. The CDR3 runs to 8 residues.

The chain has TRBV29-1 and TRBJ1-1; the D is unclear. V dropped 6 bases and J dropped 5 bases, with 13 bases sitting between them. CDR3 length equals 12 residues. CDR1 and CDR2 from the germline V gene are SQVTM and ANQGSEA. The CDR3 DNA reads TGCAGCGTGAGCTGGGCGGGGACTGAAGCTTTCTTT. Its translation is CSVSWAGTEAFF.